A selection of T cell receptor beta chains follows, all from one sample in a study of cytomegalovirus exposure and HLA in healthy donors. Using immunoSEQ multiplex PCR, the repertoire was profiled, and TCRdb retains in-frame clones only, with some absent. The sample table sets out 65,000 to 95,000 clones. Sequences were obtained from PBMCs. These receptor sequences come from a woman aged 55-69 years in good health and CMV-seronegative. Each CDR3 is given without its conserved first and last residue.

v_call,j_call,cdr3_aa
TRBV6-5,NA,ASSYRSNSYEQY
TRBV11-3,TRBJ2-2,ASASGGSAGELF
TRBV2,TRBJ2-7,ASSDKETSGRVLYEQY
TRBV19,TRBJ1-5,ASSTVEHVDQPQH
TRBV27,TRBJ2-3,ASGLGGVTDTQY
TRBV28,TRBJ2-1,ASASSYNEQF
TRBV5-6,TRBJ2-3,ASSSASGTDTQY
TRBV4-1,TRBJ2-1,ASSPLGGSFNEQF
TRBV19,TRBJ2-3,ASSIASQVTDTQY
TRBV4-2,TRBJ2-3,ASSQEGGGTDTQY
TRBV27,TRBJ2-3,ASSYGTSKEDTQY
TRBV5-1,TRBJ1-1,ASSLGQGAFTNTEAF
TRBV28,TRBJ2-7,ASRAGRGSY
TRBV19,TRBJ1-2,ASSISDRVYGYT
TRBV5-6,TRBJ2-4,ASSTQGTKNIQY
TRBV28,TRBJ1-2,ASSSLDYGYT
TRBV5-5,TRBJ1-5,ASSLVFGTGPQPQH
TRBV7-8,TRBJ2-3,ASSSRTSGTDTQY
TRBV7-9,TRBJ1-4,ASSRDSPTNEKLF
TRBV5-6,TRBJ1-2,ASSPTGGASYGYT
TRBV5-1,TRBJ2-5,ASSFRGLQETQY
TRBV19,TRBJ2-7,ASSIQLTSEQY
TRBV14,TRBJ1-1,ASSQRSRGGGTF
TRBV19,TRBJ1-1,ASSIRGGLNTEAF
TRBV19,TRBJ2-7,ASSDRGDYEQY
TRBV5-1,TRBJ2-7,ASSAGTTAYEQY
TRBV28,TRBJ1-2,ASSPSTGQLGYT
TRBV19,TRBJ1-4,ASSLQGAKTATNEKLF
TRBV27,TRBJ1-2,ASSFTGMGGYT
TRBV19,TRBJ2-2,ASSRRNSGSTTGELF
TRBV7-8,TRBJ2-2,ASSLGGGAGYTGELF
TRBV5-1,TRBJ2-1,ASSPSAGDRYNEQF
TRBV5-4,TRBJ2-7,ASSFVGHEQY
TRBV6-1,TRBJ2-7,ASSERIAGGPHEQY
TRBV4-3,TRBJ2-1,ASSQASGTSGYNEQF
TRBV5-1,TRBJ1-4,ASRSGTGDEKLF
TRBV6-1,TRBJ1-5,ASSERGAAASRPQH
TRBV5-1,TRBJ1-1,ASSDPGGNTEAF
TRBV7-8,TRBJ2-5,ASSYWTGKETQY